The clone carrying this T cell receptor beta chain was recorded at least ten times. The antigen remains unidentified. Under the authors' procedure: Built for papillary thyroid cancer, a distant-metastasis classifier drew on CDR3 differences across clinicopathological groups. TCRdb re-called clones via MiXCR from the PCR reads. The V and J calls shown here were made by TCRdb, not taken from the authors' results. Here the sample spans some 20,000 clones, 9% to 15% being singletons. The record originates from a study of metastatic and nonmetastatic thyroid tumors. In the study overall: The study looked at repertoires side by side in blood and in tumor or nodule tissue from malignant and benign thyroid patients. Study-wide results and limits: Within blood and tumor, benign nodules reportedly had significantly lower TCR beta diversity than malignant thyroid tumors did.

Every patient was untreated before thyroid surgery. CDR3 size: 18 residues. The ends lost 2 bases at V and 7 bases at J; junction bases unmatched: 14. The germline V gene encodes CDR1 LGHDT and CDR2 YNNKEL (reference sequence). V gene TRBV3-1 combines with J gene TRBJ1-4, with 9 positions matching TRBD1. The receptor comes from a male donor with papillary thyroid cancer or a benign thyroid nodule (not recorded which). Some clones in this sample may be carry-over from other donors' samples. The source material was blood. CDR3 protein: CASSQWDRAFFAGEKLFF. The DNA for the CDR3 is TGTGCCAGCAGCCAATGGGACAGGGCTTTTTTTGCTGGTGAAAAACTGTTTTTT.